These 4 T cell receptor beta chains came from one sample sequenced in a study of graft-versus-host responses after intestinal transplantation. TCRdb keeps only in-frame clones here, not all; method: immunoSEQ multiplex PCR. The repertoire holds 85,000 to 100,000 clones, with more than 70% as singletons. Material: PBMCs, obtained 255 days after intestinal transplant. The origin of the receptors is a human patient who received an intestinal transplant, so some T cells may come from the graft donor.

This clone was recorded once. This chain joins TRBV19 and TRBJ1-5; D gene uncertain. Trimming cost V 1 base and J 6 bases, with 16 bases left between them. Germline assignment: CDR1 LNHDA and CDR2 SQIVND (reference sequence). The CDR3 is made up of 16 amino acids. This chain's CDR3 is CASSIGGFGNGQPQHF. CDR3 nucleotide sequence: TGTGCCAGTAGTATAGGAGGGTTCGGGAATGGTCAGCCCCAGCATTTT.

V and J are TRBV18 and TRBJ1-1; D possibly corresponds to TRBD1 (5 bases). This CDR3 region has 14 residues. CDR1 is KGHSH and CDR2 is LQKENI in the germline V gene. Trimming shortened V by 0 bases and J by 10 bases, and 15 bases separated the two germline ends. The CDR3 loop is CASSPPGAQGGAFF. CDR3 sequence (DNA): TGTGCCAGCTCACCACCCGGAGCTCAGGGTGGAGCTTTCTTT.

A few counts support this clone. This chain's CDR3 is CASSVGIAGEYEQYF. CDR3 nucleotides: TGTGCCAGCAGCGTAGGAATAGCGGGGGAGTACGAGCAGTACTTC. This chain uses TRBV9 with TRBJ2-7; the match to TRBD2 covers 9 bases. Trimming took 0 bases from V and 4 from J; bases not matched to a gene: 5. Germline V gives CDR1 SGDLS, CDR2 YYNGEE. There are 15 residues in the CDR3.

This clone was recorded once. V and J are TRBV27 and TRBJ2-1; TRBD1 matches at 9 bases. The CDR3 has 20 amino acids. V was clipped by 0 bases and J by 3 bases; unmatched bases: 15. Looked up from germline, CDR1 is MNHEY and CDR2 is SMNVEV (reference sequence). CDR3 coding DNA: TGTGCCAGCAGTTTATCGATGAGGGGACAGGGAAGGTTTGGCTACAATGAGCAGTTCTTC. Amino acid sequence: CASSLSMRGQGRFGYNEQFF.